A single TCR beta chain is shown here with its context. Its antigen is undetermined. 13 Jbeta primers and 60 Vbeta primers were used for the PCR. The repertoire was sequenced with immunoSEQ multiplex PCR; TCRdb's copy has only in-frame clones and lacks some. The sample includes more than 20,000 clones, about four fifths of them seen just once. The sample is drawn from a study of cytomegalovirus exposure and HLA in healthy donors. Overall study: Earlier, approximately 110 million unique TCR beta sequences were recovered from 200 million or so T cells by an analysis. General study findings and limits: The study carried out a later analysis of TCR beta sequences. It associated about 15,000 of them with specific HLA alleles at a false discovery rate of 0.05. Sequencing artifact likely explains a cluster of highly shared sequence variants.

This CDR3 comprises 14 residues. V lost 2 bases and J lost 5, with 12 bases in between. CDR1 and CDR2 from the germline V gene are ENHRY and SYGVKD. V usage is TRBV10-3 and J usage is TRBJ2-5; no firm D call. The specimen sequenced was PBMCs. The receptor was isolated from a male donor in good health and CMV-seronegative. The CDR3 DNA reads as TGTGCCATCAGTGAGAGGATAGTAGCTGAGACCCAGTACTTC. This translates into CAISERIVAETQYF.